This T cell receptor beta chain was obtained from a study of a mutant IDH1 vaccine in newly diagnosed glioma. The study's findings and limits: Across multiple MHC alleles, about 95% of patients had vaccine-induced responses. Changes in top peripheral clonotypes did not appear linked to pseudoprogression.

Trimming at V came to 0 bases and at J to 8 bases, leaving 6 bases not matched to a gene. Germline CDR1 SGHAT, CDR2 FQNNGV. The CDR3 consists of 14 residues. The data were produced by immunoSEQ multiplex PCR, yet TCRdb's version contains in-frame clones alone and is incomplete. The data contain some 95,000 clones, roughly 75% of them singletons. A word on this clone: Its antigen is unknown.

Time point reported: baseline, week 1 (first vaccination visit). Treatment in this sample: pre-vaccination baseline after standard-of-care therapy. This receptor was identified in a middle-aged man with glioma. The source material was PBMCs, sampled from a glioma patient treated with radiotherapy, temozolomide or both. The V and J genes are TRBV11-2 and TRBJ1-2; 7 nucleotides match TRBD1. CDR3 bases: TGTGCCAGCAGCTTAGAGGGACAGTATCAAGGCTACACCTTC. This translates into CASSLEGQYQGYTF.